The rows below give T cell receptor beta chains drawn from one sample of a study of OX40 agonist ivuxolimab in advanced cancers. Sequencing was performed with immunoSEQ multiplex PCR; in TCRdb, only in-frame clones are kept and a portion is missing. The sample has 72,000 or so clones, 89% seen once. Sequenced material: CD4+ or CD8+ T cells sorted from blood, taken in a trial of the OX40 agonist ivuxolimab. Receptors were obtained from an adult with an advanced solid tumor such as melanoma, head and neck, liver or kidney cancer. The CDR3 runs from the conserved cysteine through the conserved F or W. The order of the fields is J gene, D gene, clone size, V gene, CDR3 length, CDR3 DNA, CDR3 protein. A D gene is named only where the DNA matches it firmly. Expanded clones get a size class; other rows say once, few or many, or leave the size out.

>TRBJ2-7|TRBD1|.|TRBV28|16
TGTGCCAGCAGTTGGGAGGGACAGGGGAGAGGCTACGAGCAGTACTTC
CASSWEGQGRGYEQYF
>TRBJ1-1|.|.|TRBV25-1|15
TGTGCCAGCAGTGAATCCACCGGGGTGGGCACTGAAGCTTTCTTT
CASSESTGVGTEAFF
>TRBJ2-3|TRBD1|.|TRBV4-1|17
TGCGCCAGCAGCCTTGAGTGGGCAGGGGGTTTTACAGATACGCAGTATTTT
CASSLEWAGGFTDTQYF
>TRBJ1-1|.|.|TRBV7-9|14
TGTGCCAGCAGCTTAATGGGGGGGAACACTGAAGCTTTCTTT
CASSLMGGNTEAFF
>TRBJ1-5|TRBD1|.|TRBV27|15
TGTGCCAGCAGTTTATTAAGTGGGACAGGGCAGCCCCAGCATTTT
CASSLLSGTGQPQHF
>TRBJ2-3|.|.|TRBV5-1|13
TGCGCCAGCAGGGGGGCCGGCGCAGATACGCAGTATTTT
CASRGAGADTQYF
>TRBJ1-6|TRBD1|few|TRBV5-1|14
TGCGCCAGCAGCCCTAACAGGGGGCTATCACCCCTCCACTTT
CASSPNRGLSPLHF
>TRBJ2-5|.|.|TRBV4-2|15
TGTGCCAGCAGCCAAGGACAGGAGGGCCCGGAGACCCAGTACTTC
CASSQGQEGPETQYF
>TRBJ1-1|.|.|TRBV7-9|16
TGTGCCAGCAGCCCCGACGGGGGCGGGGGTTCCACTGAAGCTTTCTTT
CASSPDGGGGSTEAFF
>TRBJ1-5|.|.|TRBV2|14
TGTGCCAGCAGGGGCCGCAGAGTCAATCAGCCCCAGCATTTT
CASRGRRVNQPQHF
>TRBJ2-5|.|.|TRBV5-4|13
TGTGCCAGCAGCTTGGGGAGGGAGGAGACCCAGTACTTC
CASSLGREETQYF
>TRBJ1-5|.|.|TRBV7-9|13
TGTGCCAGCAGCCCGGCAGGGGATCAGCCCCAGCATTTT
CASSPAGDQPQHF
>TRBJ1-3|.|.|TRBV6-5|13
TGTGCCAGCAGTTACTCATCAGGGAACACCATATATTTT
CASSYSSGNTIYF
>TRBJ2-1|.|.|TRBV5-1|15
TGCGCCAGCAGCTTGGCCTCGAGCTCCTACAATGAGCAGTTCTTC
CASSLASSSYNEQFF
>TRBJ1-4|.|.|TRBV6-1|16
TGTGCCAGCAGTGGGGGGGCTTTTCCCTTGAATGAAAAACTGTTTTTT
CASSGGAFPLNEKLFF
>TRBJ2-7|TRBD1|.|TRBV19|14
TGTGCCAGTAGCCCGGGACAGGGGGCTTACGAGCAGTACTTC
CASSPGQGAYEQYF
>TRBJ1-1|TRBD1|.|TRBV18|15
TGTGCCAGCTCACCAGGACAGGGTCAACTTACCCAAGCTTTCTTT
CASSPGQGQLTQAFF
>TRBJ1-2|TRBD1|.|TRBV2|14
TGTGCCAGCAGCGCAGACAGGGTTAGCTATGGCTACACCTTC
CASSADRVSYGYTF
>TRBJ1-1|.|.|TRBV29-1|16
TGCAGCGCCCGCAAACGGGGCACCCTGAGGGGCACTGAAGCTTTCTTT
CSARKRGTLRGTEAFF
>TRBJ2-3|.|.|TRBV28|13
TGTGCCAGCAGCCCCCCCAGCACAGATACGCAGTATTTT
CASSPPSTDTQYF
>TRBJ1-1|.|once|TRBV7-9|13
TGTGCCAGCAGCTGGGGGCCGGTGCCTGAAGCTTTCTTT
CASSWGPVPEAFF
>TRBJ2-5|.|.|TRBV5-4|14
TGTGCCAGCAGCTTCGACCCGGGGATGAAGACCCAGTACTTC
CASSFDPGMKTQYF
>TRBJ2-5|TRBD2|.|TRBV9|16
TGTGCCAGCAGCGTAGCGCCTAGCGGGGCCCAAGAGACCCAGTACTTC
CASSVAPSGAQETQYF
>TRBJ2-7|.|.|TRBV28|13
TGTGCCAGCAGCCACGGGGCCTCCTACGAGCAGTACTTC
CASSHGASYEQYF
>TRBJ2-3|.|.|TRBV5-1|14
TGCGCCAGCACCCCGGGCCACGCACAAGATACGCAGTATTTT
CASTPGHAQDTQYF
>TRBJ1-1|.|.|TRBV18|13
TGTGCCAGCTCACGACAGATGAACACTGAAGCCTTCTTT
CASSRQMNTEAFF
>TRBJ2-1|TRBD2|few|TRBV5-1|18
TGCGCCAGCAGCTGGGTACCCGGACTAGCGGGAGGGGCGAATGAGCAGTTCTTC
CASSWVPGLAGGANEQFF
>TRBJ2-1|.|.|TRBV18|14
TGTGCCAGCTCACAGGGACTCCTCTACAATGAGCAGTTCTTC
CASSQGLLYNEQFF
>TRBJ2-5|.|.|TRBV27|15
TGTGCCAGCAGCCTAAGCCCTTCGGGAATCCAGACCCAGTACTTC
CASSLSPSGIQTQYF
>TRBJ2-2|.|.|TRBV19|16
TGTGCCAGTAGTATCAGTATAGGGGTGGTGACCGGGGAGCTGTTTTTT
CASSISIGVVTGELFF
>TRBJ2-7|TRBD1|.|TRBV5-8|15
TGTGCCAGCAGCCGCGGACAGGGGAATTCCTACGAGCAGTACTTC
CASSRGQGNSYEQYF
>TRBJ2-5|.|.|TRBV5-4|14
TGTGCCAGCAGCCAAGATCCTTGGGCCGAGACCCAGTACTTC
CASSQDPWAETQYF
>TRBJ2-3|.|.|TRBV19|15
TGTGCCAGTCGATTTACACTAGTTAGCACAGATACGCAGTATTTT
CASRFTLVSTDTQYF
>TRBJ1-1|.|.|TRBV5-4|13
TGTGCCAGCAAGCAACCTCCCAGGGGAGAAGCTTTCTTT
CASKQPPRGEAFF
>TRBJ2-7|.|.|TRBV6-1|14
TGTGCCAGCAGTGAAGTTGGGCCTTACTACGAGCAGTACTTC
CASSEVGPYYEQYF
>TRBJ1-4|.|.|TRBV5-4|17
TGTGCCAGCAGCTTGTGGGGGGCTGAGGTGACTAATGAAAAACTGTTTTTT
CASSLWGAEVTNEKLFF
>TRBJ1-1|TRBD1|.|TRBV10-3|16
TGTGCCATCAGTGGATACAGGGGAAAATCGAACACTGAAGCTTTCTTT
CAISGYRGKSNTEAFF
>TRBJ2-3|.|.|TRBV6-5|13
TGTGCCAGCACCCGGACAGGCACAGATACGCAGTATTTT
CASTRTGTDTQYF
>TRBJ1-2|.|.|TRBV4-1|15
TGCGCCAGCAGCCAGACCGGGACCCTGAACTATGGCTACACCTTC
CASSQTGTLNYGYTF
>TRBJ2-1|.|few|TRBV6-4|13
TGTGCCAGCAGTGAGCAGGGGTTAGGTGAGCAGTTCTTC
CASSEQGLGEQFF
>TRBJ1-3|.|.|TRBV11-2|17
TGTGCCAGCAGCTTAGGCGCAGGCCTAAGCTCTGGAAACACCATATATTTT
CASSLGAGLSSGNTIYF
>TRBJ2-5|TRBD2|.|TRBV9|14
TGTGCCAGCAGCCTAGGCGCGGGAGCTGAGACCCAGTACTTC
CASSLGAGAETQYF
>TRBJ2-1|.|.|TRBV6-5|16
TGTGCCAGCAGTTACTCCCCTAAAGGGGCCTACAATGAGCAGTTCTTC
CASSYSPKGAYNEQFF
>TRBJ1-3|.|.|TRBV14|15
TGTGCCAGCAGCCCGTTTTCCGTCTCTGGAAACACCATATATTTT
CASSPFSVSGNTIYF
>TRBJ2-3|.|.|TRBV13|14
TGTGCCAGCAGCCTACGCGCAGGGCCAGATACGCAGTATTTT
CASSLRAGPDTQYF
>TRBJ1-1|.|.|TRBV21-1|16
TGTGCCAGCAGCAAAGGATGGCCGTTTCGGGACACTGAAGCTTTCTTT
CASSKGWPFRDTEAFF